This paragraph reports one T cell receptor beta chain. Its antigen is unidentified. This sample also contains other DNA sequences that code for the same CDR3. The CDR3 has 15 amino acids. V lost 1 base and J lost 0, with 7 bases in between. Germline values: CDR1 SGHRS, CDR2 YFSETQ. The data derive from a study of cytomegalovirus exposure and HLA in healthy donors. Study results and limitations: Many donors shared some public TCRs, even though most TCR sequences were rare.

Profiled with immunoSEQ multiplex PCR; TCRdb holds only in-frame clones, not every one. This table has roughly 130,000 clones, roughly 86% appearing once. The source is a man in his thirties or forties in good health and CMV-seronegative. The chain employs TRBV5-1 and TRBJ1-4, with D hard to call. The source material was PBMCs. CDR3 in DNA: TGCGCCAGCAGCTTGTACGGTGCAACTAATGAAAAACTGTTTTTT. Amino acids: CASSLYGATNEKLFF.